These 4 T cell receptor beta chains share one sample of origin, sequenced in a study of blood T cell repertoires in COVID-19. Assay: immunoSEQ multiplex PCR; the TCRdb copy retains only in-frame clones and omits some. The sample records 60,000 to 65,000 clones, over 75% being singletons. What was sequenced was peripheral blood. These TCRs come from a man aged 50 to 59 with active COVID-19.

The J gene is TRBJ2-3, the V gene TRBV13; 10 nucleotides match TRBD2. Germline loops: CDR1 PRHDT, CDR2 FYEKMQ (reference sequence). V shed 0 bases and J 2 bases; nucleotides not matched to a gene: 5. The CDR3 is 17 amino acids. The CDR3 sequence is CASSLGLSGGATDTQYF. The CDR3 nucleotides are TGTGCCAGCAGCTTAGGCTTAAGCGGGGGGGCCACAGATACGCAGTATTTT.

This chain joins TRBV2 and TRBJ2-3, with D possibly TRBD2 on 5 matching bases. The CDR3 has 14 residues. Looked up from germline, CDR1 is SNHLY and CDR2 is FYNNEI. Trimming pared 6 bases from V and 0 bases from J, leaving 10 bases between. CDR3 in amino acids: CASSLRTSTDTQYF. The CDR3 DNA sequence: TGTGCCAGCAGCCTTAGGACTAGCACAGATACGCAGTATTTT.

V is TRBV7-9 and J is TRBJ2-3, with 10 bases aligning to TRBD2. V lost 7 bases, J lost 3 bases, and 7 bases stayed unmatched. Germline V gene sequence: CDR1 SEHNR, CDR2 FQNEAQ (reference sequence). CDR3 length: 15 amino acids. The CDR3 DNA reads TGTGCCAGCAATCCTAGCGGGGGAGCAACAGATACGCAGTATTTT. This encodes CASNPSGGATDTQYF.

The gene calls are TRBV2 and TRBJ2-1; 9 bases line up with TRBD1. V shed 10 bases, J shed 6 bases, and the junction held 13 bases outside the gene matches. Germline V gene lookup returns CDR1 SNHLY and CDR2 FYNNEI. The CDR3 length is 15 residues. CDR3 nucleotides: TGTGCCACCCCTAAGGGGACAGGGATCACCAATGAGCAGTTCTTC. Translation: CATPKGTGITNEQFF.